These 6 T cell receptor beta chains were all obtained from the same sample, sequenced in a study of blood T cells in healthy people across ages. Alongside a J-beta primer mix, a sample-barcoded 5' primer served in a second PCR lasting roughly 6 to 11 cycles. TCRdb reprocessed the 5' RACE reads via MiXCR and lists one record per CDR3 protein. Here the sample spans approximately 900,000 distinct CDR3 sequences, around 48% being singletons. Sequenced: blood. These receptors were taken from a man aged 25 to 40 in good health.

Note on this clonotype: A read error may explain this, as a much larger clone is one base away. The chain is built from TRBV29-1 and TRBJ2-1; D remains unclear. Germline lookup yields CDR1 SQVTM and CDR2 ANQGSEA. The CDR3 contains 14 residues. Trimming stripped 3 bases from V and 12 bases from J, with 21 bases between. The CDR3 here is CSVDSTYTVDVQFF. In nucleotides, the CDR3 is TGCAGCGTTGATTCGACGTATACCGTCGATGTGCAGTTCTTC.

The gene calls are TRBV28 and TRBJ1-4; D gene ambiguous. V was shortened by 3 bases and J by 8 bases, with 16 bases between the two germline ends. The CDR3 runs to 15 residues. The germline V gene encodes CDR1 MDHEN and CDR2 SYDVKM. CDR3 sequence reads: CASSFHRGIREKLFF. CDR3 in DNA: TGTGCCAGCAGTTTTCACAGAGGGATTCGGGAAAAACTGTTTTTT.

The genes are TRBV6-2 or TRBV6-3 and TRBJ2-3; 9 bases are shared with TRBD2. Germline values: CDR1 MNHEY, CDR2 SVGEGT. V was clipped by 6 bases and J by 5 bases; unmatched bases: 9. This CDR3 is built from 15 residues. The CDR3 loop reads CASRTGTSLLDTQYF. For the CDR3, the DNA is TGTGCCAGCAGAACCGGGACTAGCCTTTTAGATACGCAGTATTTT.

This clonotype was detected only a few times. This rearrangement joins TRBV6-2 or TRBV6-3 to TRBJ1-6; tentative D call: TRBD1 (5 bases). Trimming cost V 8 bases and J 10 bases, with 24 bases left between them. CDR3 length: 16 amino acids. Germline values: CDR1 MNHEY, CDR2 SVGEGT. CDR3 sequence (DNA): TGTGCCAGCCATCGTCCTTCTACAGGTCGAGGGTCACCCCTCCACTTT. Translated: CASHRPSTGRGSPLHF.

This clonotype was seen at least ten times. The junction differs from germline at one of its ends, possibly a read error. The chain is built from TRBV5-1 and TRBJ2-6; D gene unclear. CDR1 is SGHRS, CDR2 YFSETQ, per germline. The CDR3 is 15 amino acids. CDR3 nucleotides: TGTGCCAGCAGCTTGGGAAGCTCTGGGGCCAACGTCCTGACTTTC. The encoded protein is CASSLGSSGANVLTF.

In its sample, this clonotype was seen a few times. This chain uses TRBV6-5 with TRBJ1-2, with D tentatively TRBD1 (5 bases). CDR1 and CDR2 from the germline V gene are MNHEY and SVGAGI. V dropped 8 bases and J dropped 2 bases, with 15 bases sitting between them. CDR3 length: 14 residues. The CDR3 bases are TGTGCCAGCGGATGGGACCTCTTGAACTATGGCTACACCTTC. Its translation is CASGWDLLNYGYTF.